One and the same sample provided the 21 T cell receptor beta chains below, sequenced in a study of siplizumab effects on memory and regulatory T cells. Antigen specificity for these receptors is unknown. Some clones are missing from TCRdb's copy, which holds only in-frame ones; the method was immunoSEQ multiplex PCR. The repertoire includes about 9,600 clones, around 42% of them detected once, and under 25% sits in the top ten. Researchers maintained the mixed lymphocyte reaction cells in coculture at 37°C for six to seven days. The material sequenced was CFSE-low (dividing) CD4+ T cells sorted from an allogeneic mixed lymphocyte reaction. The receptor set was obtained from a human donor in good health; the cells came from an allogeneic mixed lymphocyte reaction.

CDR3 loop: CASSLERGSGVETQYF. The DNA for the CDR3 is TGCGCCAGCAGCTTGGAGCGGGGGTCGGGGGTGGAGACCCAGTACTTC. The chain carries TRBV5-1 and TRBJ2-5, with 8 bases fitting TRBD2. V lost 0 bases, J lost 5 bases, and 9 bases stayed unmatched. CDR3 size: 16 residues. Germline values: CDR1 SGHRS, CDR2 YFSETQ.

CDR3 DNA: TGTGCCAGCAGCTTAGTTACCTGGGTTGGTACGCAGTATTTT. It yields the protein CASSLVTWVGTQYF. This sequence joins TRBV7-9 and TRBJ2-3; D is undetermined. V dropped 1 base and J dropped 8 bases, with 13 bases sitting between them. The CDR3 covers 14 residues. CDR1 SEHNR and CDR2 FQNEAQ come from the germline V gene (reference sequence).

The chain is built from TRBV30 and TRBJ2-5; tentatively, D is TRBD1 or TRBD2 (5 bases each). CDR3 length: 12 amino acids. V was clipped by 5 bases and J by 1 base, with 8 bases between them. The germline V gene encodes CDR1 GTSNPN and CDR2 SVGIG (reference sequence). CDR3 residues: CAWDSGQETQYF. The CDR3 DNA reads TGTGCCTGGGACAGCGGCCAAGAGACCCAGTACTTC.

V usage is TRBV2 and J usage is TRBJ2-2; TRBD2 might be the D (5 bases). V gave up 8 bases and J gave up 8 bases, with 15 bases separating them. Germline assignment: CDR1 SNHLY and CDR2 FYNNEI. The length of the CDR3 is 13 residues. CDR3 protein: CASSSEGIGELFF. In nucleotides, the CDR3 is TGTGCCAGCTCTTCAGAGGGTATTGGGGAGCTGTTTTTT.

The J gene is TRBJ2-3, the V gene TRBV5-8; possible D gene TRBD1, 7 bases. V was cut by 3 bases and J by 2 bases, with 19 bases left in between. Looked up from germline, CDR1 is SGHTS and CDR2 is YDEGEE. This CDR3 has 17 residues. The CDR3 reads CASSYSRGQTITDTQYF. The CDR3 DNA reads as TGTGCCAGCAGCTATTCGCGGGGACAGACGATCACAGATACGCAGTATTTT.

The genes are TRBV19 and TRBJ1-3; TRBD1 might be the D (6 bases). The germline CDR1 and CDR2 sequences are LNHDA and SQIVND (reference sequence). CDR3 length equals 16 residues. V shed 5 bases and J shed 0 bases, with 14 bases lying between them. The CDR3: CASSLKQGNSGNTIYF. CDR3 coding DNA: TGTGCCAGTAGTCTCAAACAGGGAAACTCTGGAAACACCATATATTTT.

The V gene is TRBV20-1, the J gene TRBJ2-5; unclear D gene. The CDR3 totals 11 residues. CDR1 is DFQATT and CDR2 is SNEGSKA in the germline V gene (reference sequence). Trimming took off 7 bases at V and 5 bases at J, with 11 bases between the two ends. CDR3 protein: CSVGVGETQYF. In DNA, the CDR3 is TGCAGTGTAGGTGTGGGGGAGACCCAGTACTTC.

The gene calls are TRBV5-7 and TRBJ2-4, with D possibly matching TRBD2 (6 bases). TRBV5-7 is recorded as an ORF, its role being uncertain. The length of the CDR3 is 16 residues. V was clipped by 4 bases and J by 7 bases, with 21 bases between them. CDR3 residues: CASSLLWRGRGNIQYF. DNA of the CDR3: TGTGCCAGCAGCCTCCTTTGGAGGGGTCGGGGGAACATTCAGTACTTC.

J is TRBJ1-1 and V is TRBV7-6; D is undetermined. Germline CDR1 reads SGHVS; CDR2 reads FNYEAQ. The V end was cut by 5 bases, the J end by 1 base, with 8 bases between. The CDR3 runs 13 residues. CDR3 DNA: TGTGCCAGCAGCGTATATACGAACACTGAAGCTTTCTTT. The encoded protein is CASSVYTNTEAFF. Complete variable domain (other parts from reference TRBV7-6 and TRBJ1-1): GAGVSQSPRYKVTKRGQDVALRCDPISGHVSLYWYRQALGQGPEFLTYFNYEAQQDKSGLPNDRFSAERPEGSISTLTIQRTEQRDSAMYRCASSVYTNTEAFFGQGTRLTVV.

A single count supports this clone. The rearrangement joins TRBV29-1 to TRBJ2-5, with 10 bases lining up with TRBD2. With 6 bases clipped from V and 9 bases from J, the junction kept 7 bases outside the gene matches. This CDR3 contains 12 residues. CDR1 is SQVTM, CDR2 ANQGSEA, per germline. The CDR3 spells CSVKSGRAPQYF. CDR3 nucleotides: TGCAGCGTGAAAAGCGGGAGGGCCCCCCAGTACTTC.

This clone showed up just a few times. The chain joins TRBV6-4 to TRBJ2-7; D unclear. The CDR3 is 11 amino acids. With 0 bases removed from V and 6 bases from J, the gap between germline ends came to 3 bases. Germline-derived CDR1 and CDR2 are MRHNA and SNTAGT. The CDR3 region is CASSDSSEQYF. The CDR3 bases are TGTGCCAGCAGTGACTCGAGCGAGCAGTACTTC.

The gene calls are TRBV5-8 and TRBJ1-5; no reliable D call. CDR1 and CDR2 from the germline V gene are SGHTS and YDEGEE. The CDR3 spans 16 residues. Trimming took off 7 bases at V and 0 bases at J, with 17 bases between the two ends. The CDR3 DNA reads as TGTGCCAGCGGCAAACCGGGGATCTATAGCAATCAGCCCCAGCATTTT. As protein: CASGKPGIYSNQPQHF.

This clone was counted only a few times. V and J are TRBV28 and TRBJ1-2; D is unresolved. Germline lookup yields CDR1 MDHEN and CDR2 SYDVKM. The CDR3 totals 13 residues. V gave up 4 bases and J gave up 2 bases, with 8 bases separating them. CDR3 region: CASSSPLNYGYTF. DNA of the CDR3: TGTGCCAGCAGTTCCCCATTGAACTATGGCTACACCTTC.

This clone qualifies as medium-sized (0.01 to 0.1%). The chain recombines TRBV5-4 with TRBJ2-5, with D maybe TRBD2 (6 bases). Deletions cut 2 bases from V and 3 bases from J, with 14 bases between. This CDR3 region has 15 residues. CDR1 is SGHNT, CDR2 YYREEE, per germline (reference sequence). CDR3 amino acids: CASSFTEGRKETQYF. The CDR3 DNA reads TGTGCCAGCAGCTTTACTGAGGGGAGGAAAGAGACCCAGTACTTC. Together with reference TRBV5-4 and TRBJ2-5, the CDR3 gives the full variable domain: ETGVTQSPTHLIKTRGQQVTLRCSSQSGHNTVSWYQQALGQGPQFIFQYYREEENGRGNFPPRFSGLQFPNYSSELNVNALELDDSALYLCASSFTEGRKETQYFGPGTRLLVL.

This clone is termed medium-sized. The rearrangement links TRBV21-1 to TRBJ1-1. TRBV21-1 is designated a pseudogene. This CDR3 is 15 amino acids long. The CDR3 sequence: CASSKAASLDTEAFF. CDR3 bases: TGTGCCAGCAGCAAAGCAGCGAGTCTAGACACTGAAGCTTTCTTT.

The chain recombines TRBV7-3 with TRBJ2-1, with 11 nucleotides matching TRBD2. CDR3 length: 15 residues. Looked up from germline, CDR1 is SGHTA and CDR2 is FQGTGA. The V gene end was trimmed by 4 bases and the J gene end by 8 bases; junction bases not matched to a gene: 7. CDR3: CASSSQASGRHEQFF. CDR3 nucleotides: TGTGCCAGCAGCTCCCAAGCTAGCGGGAGGCATGAGCAGTTCTTC.

The genes are TRBV4-2 and TRBJ2-5; a weak D match, TRBD2 (6 bases). Between the trimmed V and J ends, which lost 4 bases and 7 bases, there was a span of 13 bases. In germline, CDR1 is LGHNA, CDR2 YNFKEQ. The length of the CDR3 is 13 residues. The chain's CDR3 is CASSPGDAATQYF. The CDR3 region has the DNA TGTGCCAGCAGCCCGGGGGACGCAGCGACCCAGTACTTC.

This chain links TRBV10-3 with TRBJ2-3; 7 bases map to TRBD1. Germline V gene sequence: CDR1 ENHRY, CDR2 SYGVKD. The ends lost 10 bases at V and 0 bases at J; junction bases unmatched: 7. The CDR3 is 14 amino acids. CDR3 sequence reads: CATSQGVSTDTQYF. CDR3 coding DNA: TGTGCCACATCTCAGGGGGTAAGCACAGATACGCAGTATTTT.

For this clone: A much larger clone lies one base from this, so it may be a read error. At the DNA level, this CDR3 is encoded by other sequences in the same sample as well. CDR3 nucleotides: TGTGCCTGGACCCTAAGGATTAGACTAGCGGGAGCGGGGGAGCAGTACTTC. It encodes CAWTLRIRLAGAGEQYF. The rearrangement links TRBV30 to TRBJ2-7; TRBD2 matches at 12 bases. V lost 4 bases to trimming and J lost 7 bases; unmatched junction nucleotides: 17. CDR3 length: 17 residues. Germline lookup yields CDR1 GTSNPN and CDR2 SVGIG (reference sequence).

This clone ranks as medium-sized. The chain links TRBV28 to TRBJ2-1; 7 bases fit TRBD1. This CDR3 contains 16 residues. V lost 5 bases, J lost 2 bases, and 9 bases stayed unmatched. The germline V gene has CDR1 MDHEN and CDR2 SYDVKM. CDR3: CASSPPRQGPYNEQFF. The CDR3 DNA sequence: TGTGCCAGCAGTCCCCCCCGACAGGGACCCTACAATGAGCAGTTCTTC.

V is TRBV28 and J is TRBJ1-4; 12 positions match TRBD1. Losses at the gene ends were 6 bases for V and 8 bases for J; bases not matched to a gene: 10. The germline gives CDR1 MDHEN, CDR2 SYDVKM. This CDR3 contains 16 residues. DNA of the CDR3: TGTGCCAGCAGCCGGGACAGGGGGCGCCGGGAGGAAAAACTGTTTTTT. Translated: CASSRDRGRREEKLFF.